Below, 6 T cell receptor beta chains from the same sample are listed, as sequenced in a study of blood T cells in healthy people across ages. Primers used in a second PCR of about 6 to 11 cycles were a sample-barcoded 5' primer and a J-beta primer mix. TCRdb ran MiXCR on the 5' RACE reads and lists one entry per CDR3 protein. The sample holds more than 900,000 distinct CDR3 sequences, approximately 25% seen once. These data also formed part of another study, on T cells of mothers and their children.

The sample consisted of blood. The receptor source for this set is a girl aged 2 to 9 in good health.

This clonotype appeared a few times. V usage is TRBV6-6 and J usage is TRBJ2-5; no definite D call. The J call may be wrong; the DNA end is better matched by TRBJ2-7. This CDR3 region has 12 residues. Germline CDR1 and CDR2: MNHNY and SVGAGI (reference sequence). The CDR3 DNA sequence: TGTGCCAGCAGTCGCCGGTGGGACGAGCAGTACTTC. Translation: CASSRRWDEQYF.

The chain joins TRBV28 to TRBJ2-5; maybe TRBD1 (6 bases). The DNA end favors TRBJ2-7, so the J call may be wrong. Germline V gene data show CDR1 as MDHEN and CDR2 as SYDVKM. The CDR3 spans 14 residues. CDR3 protein: CASTYLDGQYEQYF. The CDR3 DNA sequence: TGTGCCAGCACCTACCTGGACGGACAGTACGAGCAGTACTTC.

This chain links TRBV20-1 with TRBJ1-1; TRBD1 aligns across 7 bases. This CDR3 has 15 residues. V lost 5 bases, J lost 0 bases, and 9 bases stayed unmatched. The germline V gene encodes CDR1 DFQATT and CDR2 SNEGSKA (reference sequence). CDR3 sequence (DNA): TGCAGTGCTCGACGACAGGGAAGAATGAACACTGAAGCTTTCTTT. It translates to CSARRQGRMNTEAFF.

This clonotype was picked up a small number of times. This sequence joins TRBV7-9 and TRBJ2-1; D is unresolved. The CDR3 sequence is 12 residues long. V lost 5 bases, J lost 7 bases, and 9 bases lay in between. Germline V gene data show CDR1 as SEHNR and CDR2 as FQNEAQ (reference sequence). The CDR3 is CASSAAPNEQFF. DNA of the CDR3: TGTGCCAGCAGCGCCGCCCCTAATGAGCAGTTCTTC. The full variable domain, completed using reference TRBV7-9 and TRBJ2-1, is DTGVSQNPRHKITKRGQNVTFRCDPISEHNRLYWYRQTLGQGPEFLTYFQNEAQLEKSRLLSDRFSAERPKGSFSTLEIQRTEQGDSAMYLCASSAAPNEQFFGPGTRLTVL.

This clonotype was seen only a few times. The CDR3 loop reads CASGSGSISNEQFF. The CDR3 coding sequence is TGTGCTAGTGGGAGCGGGAGTATTTCCAATGAGCAGTTCTTC. The rearrangement joins TRBV12-5 to TRBJ2-1, with TRBD2 matching over 8 bases. CDR1 is LGHNT and CDR2 is FRNRAP in the germline V gene. The CDR3 spans 14 residues. Unmatched junction bases numbered 7, after V lost 6 bases and J lost 6 bases.

This clonotype was counted only a few times. This CDR3 is CASSLVASLEETQYF. The CDR3 coding sequence is TGCGCCAGCAGCTTGGTGGCTTCCTTGGAGGAGACCCAGTACTTC. The V gene is TRBV5-1, the J gene TRBJ2-5, with D unclear. Germline CDR1 and CDR2: SGHRS and YFSETQ. The CDR3 contains 15 residues. Trimming removed 0 bases at V and 5 bases at J, with 14 bases between.